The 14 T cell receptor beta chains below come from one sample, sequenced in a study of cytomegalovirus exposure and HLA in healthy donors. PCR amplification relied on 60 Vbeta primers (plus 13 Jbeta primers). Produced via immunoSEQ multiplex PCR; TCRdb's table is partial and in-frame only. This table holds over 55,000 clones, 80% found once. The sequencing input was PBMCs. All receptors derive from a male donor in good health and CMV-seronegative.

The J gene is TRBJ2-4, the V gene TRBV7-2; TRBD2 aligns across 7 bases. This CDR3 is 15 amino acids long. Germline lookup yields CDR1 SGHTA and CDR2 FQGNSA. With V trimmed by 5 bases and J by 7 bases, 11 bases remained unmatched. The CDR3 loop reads CASSPSGERLNIQYF. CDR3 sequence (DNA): TGTGCCAGCAGCCCTAGCGGAGAACGTCTTAACATTCAGTACTTC.

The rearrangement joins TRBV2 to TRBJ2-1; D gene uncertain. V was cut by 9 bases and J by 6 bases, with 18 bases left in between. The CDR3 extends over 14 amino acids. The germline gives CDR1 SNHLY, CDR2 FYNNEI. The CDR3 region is CASPHVPPGNEQFF. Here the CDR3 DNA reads TGTGCCAGTCCTCATGTCCCCCCCGGCAATGAGCAGTTCTTC.

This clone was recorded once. The CDR3 DNA reads TGTGCCAGCAGCTTAGGAGGATTAGGGGACACTGAAGCTTTCTTT. Protein: CASSLGGLGDTEAFF. V is TRBV7-9 and J is TRBJ1-1; tentatively, D is TRBD1 (5 bases). CDR3 length: 15 amino acids. The germline V gene has CDR1 SEHNR and CDR2 FQNEAQ (reference sequence). Trimming stripped 1 base from V and 3 bases from J, with 12 bases between.

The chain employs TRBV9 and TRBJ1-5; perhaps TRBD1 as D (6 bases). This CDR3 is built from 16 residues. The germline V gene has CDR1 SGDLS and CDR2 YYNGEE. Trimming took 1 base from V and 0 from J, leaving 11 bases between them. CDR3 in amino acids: CASSVSGECSNQPQHF. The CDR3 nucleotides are TGTGCCAGCAGCGTATCAGGGGAGTGTAGCAATCAGCCCCAGCATTTT.

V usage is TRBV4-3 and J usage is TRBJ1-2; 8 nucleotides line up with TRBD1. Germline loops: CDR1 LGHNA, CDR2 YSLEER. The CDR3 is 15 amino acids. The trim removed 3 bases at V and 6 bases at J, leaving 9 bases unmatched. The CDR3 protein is CASSQTGRGRHGYTF. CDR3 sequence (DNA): TGCGCCAGCAGCCAGACGGGCAGGGGGCGACATGGCTACACCTTC.

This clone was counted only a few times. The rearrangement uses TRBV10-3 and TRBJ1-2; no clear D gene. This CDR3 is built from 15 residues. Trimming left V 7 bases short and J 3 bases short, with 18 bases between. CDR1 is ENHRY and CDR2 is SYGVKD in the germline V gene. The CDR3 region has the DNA TGTGCCATCAAGGCGACCGGCCTGGGAGACTATGGCTACACCTTC. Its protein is CAIKATGLGDYGYTF.

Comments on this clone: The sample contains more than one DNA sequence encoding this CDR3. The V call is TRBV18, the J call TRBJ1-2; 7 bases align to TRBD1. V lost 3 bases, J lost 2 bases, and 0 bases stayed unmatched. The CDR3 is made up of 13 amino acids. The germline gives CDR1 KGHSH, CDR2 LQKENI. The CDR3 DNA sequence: TGTGCCAGCTCACCGGGACAGAACTATGGCTACACCTTC. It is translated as CASSPGQNYGYTF.

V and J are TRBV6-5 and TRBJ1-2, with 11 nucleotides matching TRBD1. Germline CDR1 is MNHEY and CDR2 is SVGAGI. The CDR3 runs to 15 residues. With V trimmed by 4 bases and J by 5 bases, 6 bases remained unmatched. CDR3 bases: TGTGCCAGCAGTTGGGGACAGGGGGTAATTTATGGCTACACCTTC. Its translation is CASSWGQGVIYGYTF.

CDR3 sequence: CASSPTGLAVMEQFF. The CDR3 DNA reads TGTGCCAGCAGCCCAACGGGACTAGCAGTTATGGAGCAGTTCTTC. The V gene is TRBV9, the J gene TRBJ2-1, with TRBD2 matching 9 bases. The germline V gene encodes CDR1 SGDLS and CDR2 YYNGEE. The CDR3 is made up of 15 amino acids. Trimming removed 4 bases from V and 10 bases from J; junction bases left unmatched: 12.

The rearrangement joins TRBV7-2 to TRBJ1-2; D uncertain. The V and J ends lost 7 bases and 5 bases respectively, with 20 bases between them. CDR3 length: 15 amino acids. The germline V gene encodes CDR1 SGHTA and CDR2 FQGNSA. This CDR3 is CASTPFGTQEYGYTF. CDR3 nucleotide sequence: TGTGCCAGCACCCCATTTGGCACCCAGGAATATGGCTACACCTTC.

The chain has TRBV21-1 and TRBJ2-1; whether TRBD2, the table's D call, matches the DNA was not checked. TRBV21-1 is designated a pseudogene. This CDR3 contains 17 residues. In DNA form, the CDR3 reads TGTGCCACCCAACCAAGGATTAGCGCGGCCGCCTACAATGAGCAGTTCTTC. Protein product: CATQPRISAAAYNEQFF.

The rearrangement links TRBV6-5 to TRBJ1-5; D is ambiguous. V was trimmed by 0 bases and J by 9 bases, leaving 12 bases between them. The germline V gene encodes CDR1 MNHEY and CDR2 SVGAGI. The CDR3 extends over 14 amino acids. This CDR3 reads CASSYSKVSGPQHF. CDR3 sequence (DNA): TGTGCCAGCAGTTACTCGAAAGTATCGGGGCCCCAGCATTTT.

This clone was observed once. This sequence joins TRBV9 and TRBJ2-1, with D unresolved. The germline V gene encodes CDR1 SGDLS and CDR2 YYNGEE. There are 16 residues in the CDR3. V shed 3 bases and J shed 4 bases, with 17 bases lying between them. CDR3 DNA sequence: TGTGCCAGCAGCGCCTTCTCGGCTAGTCTGTACAATGAGCAGTTCTTC. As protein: CASSAFSASLYNEQFF.

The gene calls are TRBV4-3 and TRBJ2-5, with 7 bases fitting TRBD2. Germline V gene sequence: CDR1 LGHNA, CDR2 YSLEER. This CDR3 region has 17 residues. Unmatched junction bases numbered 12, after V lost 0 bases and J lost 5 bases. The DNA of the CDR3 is TGCGCCAGCAGCCAAGATCTCAAGCGGGGCTTCGGGGAGACCCAGTACTTC. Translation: CASSQDLKRGFGETQYF.